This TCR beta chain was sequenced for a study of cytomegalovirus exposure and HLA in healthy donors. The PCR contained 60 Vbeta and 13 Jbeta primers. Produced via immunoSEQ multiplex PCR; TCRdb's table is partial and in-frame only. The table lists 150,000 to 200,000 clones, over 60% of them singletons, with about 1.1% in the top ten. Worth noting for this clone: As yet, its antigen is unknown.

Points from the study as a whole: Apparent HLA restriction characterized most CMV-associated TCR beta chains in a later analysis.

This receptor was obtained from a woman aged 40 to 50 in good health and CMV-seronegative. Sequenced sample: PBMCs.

CDR3 sequence (DNA): TGTGCCAGCAGTTACTTCATCCAGCGGGATACCGGGGAGCTGTTTTTT. It specifies CASSYFIQRDTGELFF. J is TRBJ2-2 and V is TRBV6-6, with 7 bases aligning to TRBD2. This CDR3 has 16 amino acids. V gave up 1 base and J gave up 5 bases; unmatched junction bases: 7. CDR1 is MNHNY and CDR2 is SVGAGI in the germline V gene (reference sequence).